This entry lists 11 T cell receptor beta chains sequenced from one sample in a study of a mutant IDH1 vaccine in newly diagnosed glioma. Sequenced by immunoSEQ multiplex PCR; TCRdb stores in-frame clones only, minus some. The table includes about 63,000 clones, around 88% detected once. This sample's time point: baseline, week 1 (first vaccination visit). Treatment specified: pre-vaccination baseline after standard-of-care therapy. The source was peripheral blood mononuclear cells (PBMCs), collected from a glioma patient treated with radiotherapy, temozolomide or both. All receptors come from a woman between 18 and 29 years old with glioma. Some clones in this sample may be carry-over from other donors' samples.

This chain uses TRBV5-1 with TRBJ1-2; 7 bases align to TRBD1. V shed 4 bases and J 5 bases; nucleotides not matched to a gene: 14. Germline values: CDR1 SGHRS, CDR2 YFSETQ. This CDR3 has 16 residues. CDR3 sequence: CASSGSPGTVDYGYTF. In nucleotides, the CDR3 is TGCGCCAGCAGCGGATCCCCCGGGACAGTTGATTATGGCTACACCTTC.

The rearrangement links TRBV6-1 to TRBJ2-7, with D perhaps TRBD2 (7 bases). The germline V gene has CDR1 MNHNS and CDR2 SASEGT. CDR3 length equals 15 residues. V was clipped by 1 base and J by 1 base, with 11 bases between them. The CDR3 reads CASSEGRGPSYEQYF. CDR3 DNA: TGTGCCAGCAGTGAAGGGCGGGGGCCGTCCTACGAGCAGTACTTC.

Only a few counts were recorded for this clone. The V gene is TRBV2, the J gene TRBJ1-2; the D is unclear. Looked up from germline, CDR1 is SNHLY and CDR2 is FYNNEI. Between the trimmed V and J ends, which lost 11 bases and 6 bases, there was a span of 19 bases. This CDR3 region has 13 residues. DNA for the CDR3: TGTGCCGGCCGGGCCACGGCCAGCAATGGCTACACCTTC. It yields the protein CAGRATASNGYTF.

The table lists this clone with a few counts. V and J are TRBV30 and TRBJ1-1, with 10 nucleotides matching TRBD1. In germline, CDR1 is GTSNPN, CDR2 SVGIG (reference sequence). V trimming: 5 bases; J trimming: 4 bases; junction bases outside the gene matches: 1. This CDR3 has 12 amino acids. CDR3 sequence (DNA): TGTGCCTGGGGGGACAGGGGCACTGAAGCTTTCTTT. Its protein is CAWGDRGTEAFF. Combining the CDR3 with reference TRBV30 and TRBJ1-1 gives the whole variable domain SQTIHQWPATLVQPVGSPLSLECTVEGTSNPNLYWYRQAAGRGLQLLFYSVGIGQISSEVPQNLSASRPQDRQFILSSKKLLLSDSGFYLCAWGDRGTEAFFGQGTRLTVV.

The rearrangement links TRBV5-1 to TRBJ1-1, with D perhaps matching TRBD1 (5 bases). This CDR3 contains 15 residues. Trimming cost V 2 bases and J 4 bases, with 15 bases left between them. Germline V gene sequence: CDR1 SGHRS, CDR2 YFSETQ. The CDR3 bases are TGCGCCAGCAGCTTAGCAGGGACGGGCTTCACTGAAGCTTTCTTT. Its protein product is CASSLAGTGFTEAFF. Variable domain in full (rest from reference TRBV5-1 and TRBJ1-1): KAGVTQTPRYLIKTRGQQVTLSCSPISGHRSVSWYQQTPGQGLQFLFEYFSETQRNKGNFPGRFSGRQFSNSRSEMNVSTLELGDSALYLCASSLAGTGFTEAFFGQGTRLTVV.

The chain carries TRBV7-9 and TRBJ1-1; TRBD1 is a possible D gene (6 bases). V was trimmed by 5 bases and J by 4 bases, leaving 17 bases between them. The CDR3 is 15 amino acids. The germline V gene encodes CDR1 SEHNR and CDR2 FQNEAQ (reference sequence). Here the CDR3 DNA reads TGTGCCAGCAGCCGGAATCGGGGGGGCGGCACTGAAGCTTTCTTT. This gives the protein CASSRNRGGGTEAFF.

The chain employs TRBV5-3 and TRBJ2-1; a possible D gene is TRBD1 (6 bases). TRBV5-3 qualifies as an ORF whose function is uncertain. The V end was cut by 0 bases, the J end by 10 bases, with 8 bases between. CDR3 length: 12 residues. The CDR3: CARSLARGEQFF. CDR3 coding DNA: TGTGCCAGAAGCTTGGCAAGGGGGGAGCAGTTCTTC.

About this clone itself: An end of the junction differs from the germline gene, which may be a read error. The chain employs TRBV7-7 and TRBJ2-1, with D unclear. The CDR3 totals 14 residues. Germline CDR1 SSHAT, CDR2 FNYEAQ (reference sequence). The CDR3 is CASSLRATLGEQFF. In nucleotides, the CDR3 is TGTGCTAGCAGCCTAAGGGCTACCCTCGGTGAGCAGTTCTTC. Variable domain in full (rest from reference TRBV7-7 and TRBJ2-1): GAGVSQSPRYKVTKRGQDVTLRCDPISSHATLYWYQQALGQGPEFLTYFNYEAQPDKSGLPSDRFSAERPEGSISTLTIQRTEQRDSAMYRCASSLRATLGEQFFGPGTRLTVL.

This sequence joins TRBV9 and TRBJ2-7; 10 nucleotides agree with TRBD2. Germline V gene lookup returns CDR1 SGDLS and CDR2 YYNGEE. V dropped 4 bases and J dropped 5; count of bases not matched to a gene: 9. This CDR3 is 15 amino acids long. CDR3 amino acids: CASSPRLAGRHEQYF. The DNA for the CDR3 is TGTGCCAGCAGCCCCCGACTAGCGGGCCGCCACGAGCAGTACTTC.

This clone was recorded a few times. The chain has TRBV2 and TRBJ2-7; 8 positions agree with TRBD2. Unmatched junction bases numbered 10, after V lost 8 bases and J lost 7 bases. The CDR3 consists of 13 residues. CDR1 SNHLY and CDR2 FYNNEI come from the germline V gene. The chain's CDR3 is CASRPSGPLEQYF. As DNA, the CDR3 is TGTGCCAGCCGCCCTAGCGGGCCCCTAGAGCAGTACTTC.

The genes are TRBV4-3 and TRBJ2-2; 9 bases map to TRBD2. J gave up 4 bases and V 5 bases, and 8 bases lay outside the gene matches. This CDR3 contains 16 residues. Germline CDR1 reads LGHNA; CDR2 reads YSLEER. The chain's CDR3 is CASSAKAGGFTGELFF. The DNA of the CDR3 is TGCGCCAGCAGCGCTAAGGCGGGGGGGTTCACCGGGGAGCTGTTTTTT.